This is a list of T cell receptor beta chains from one sample in a study of neoadjuvant anti-PD-1 for oral cavity cancer. Sequencing used immunoSEQ multiplex PCR; TCRdb keeps in-frame clones, though not all of them. The sample carries tens of thousands of clones, roughly 84% recorded once. This specimen was PBMCs, taken before nivolumab (anti-PD-1) treatment. All receptors come from a person between 40 and 80 years old with oral cavity squamous cell carcinoma. Each CDR3 is given with its conserved first and last residue. Each record gives: CDR3 protein, CDR3 DNA, clone size, J gene, D gene, V gene. D genes are given only for firm matches. The listing skips clone size in some rows; elsewhere it reads once, few, many or a size class.

CDR3: CASSMGTTNTEAFF; DNA: TGTGCCAGTAGTATGGGGACGACGAACACTGAAGCTTTCTTT; size: NA; J: TRBJ1-1; D: NA; V: TRBV19
CDR3: CASSRGTTNNEQFF; DNA: TGTGCCAGCAGCCGGGGGACAACCAACAATGAGCAGTTCTTC; size: NA; J: TRBJ2-1; D: NA; V: TRBV7-3
CDR3: CASSRQGMWQPQHF; DNA: TGTGCCAGCAGCCGACAGGGGATGTGGCAGCCCCAGCATTTT; size: NA; J: TRBJ1-5; D: TRBD1; V: TRBV5-8
CDR3: CASSLPDSYGYTF; DNA: TGCGCCAGCAGCCTACCGGACAGCTATGGCTACACCTTC; size: NA; J: TRBJ1-2; D: NA; V: TRBV5-1
CDR3: CASSYAGTGEDEQYF; DNA: TGTGCCAGCAGCTACGCCGGGACAGGGGAAGACGAGCAGTACTTC; size: few; J: TRBJ2-7; D: TRBD1; V: TRBV7-9
CDR3: CACGGPPHTQYF; DNA: TGTGCCTGCGGGGGCCCGCCACATACGCAGTATTTT; size: NA; J: TRBJ2-3; D: NA; V: TRBV6-1
CDR3: CASSTGSNSYEQYF; DNA: TGCGCCAGCAGTACGGGGTCGAACTCCTACGAGCAGTACTTC; size: NA; J: TRBJ2-7; D: NA; V: TRBV5-1
CDR3: CASSPVRGSDTQYF; DNA: TGCGCCAGCTCCCCAGTCCGAGGTTCGGATACGCAGTATTTT; size: NA; J: TRBJ2-3; D: NA; V: TRBV23-1
CDR3: CASSLHTRIPNNEQFF; DNA: TGTGCCAGCAGCTTACATACTAGAATTCCCAACAATGAGCAGTTCTTC; size: NA; J: TRBJ2-1; D: NA; V: TRBV7-4
CDR3: CASSLVPRSQETQYF; DNA: TGTGCCAGCAGCTTGGTCCCCCGCAGCCAAGAGACCCAGTACTTC; size: NA; J: TRBJ2-5; D: NA; V: TRBV5-4
CDR3: CASREWTSNTEAFF; DNA: TGTGCCAGCCGGGAGTGGACTTCGAACACTGAAGCTTTCTTT; size: NA; J: TRBJ1-1; D: NA; V: TRBV18
CDR3: CASSGIGNMNTEAFF; DNA: TGCGCCAGCAGTGGAATAGGGAACATGAACACTGAAGCTTTCTTT; size: NA; J: TRBJ1-1; D: NA; V: TRBV10-2
CDR3: CASSSQAVNTGELFF; DNA: TGTGCCAGCAGCTCCCAGGCTGTTAACACCGGGGAGCTGTTTTTT; size: NA; J: TRBJ2-2; D: NA; V: TRBV13
CDR3: CASSYRVNEKLFF; DNA: TGTGCCAGCAGTTATAGGGTCAATGAAAAACTGTTTTTT; size: NA; J: TRBJ1-4; D: NA; V: TRBV6-5
CDR3: CASSQGTSSYNEQFF; DNA: TGCGCCAGCAGCCAAGGGACTAGCTCCTACAATGAGCAGTTCTTC; size: NA; J: TRBJ2-1; D: TRBD2; V: TRBV4-1